The rows below give T cell receptor beta chains drawn from one sample of a study of metastatic and nonmetastatic thyroid tumors. MiXCR reprocessed the PCR reads for TCRdb. The data contain some 21,000 clones, around a fifth of them singletons. The sequenced material came from tumor tissue. The source of these receptors is a female donor with papillary thyroid cancer or a benign thyroid nodule (not recorded which). Some clones in this sample may be carry-over from other donors' samples. CDR3s include the opening cysteine and the closing phenylalanine or tryptophan. D genes are given only for firm matches. Clone size is not always given. Where it is, it says once, few, many or a class for expanded clones.

once	-	TRBV7-8	TRBJ1-2	TGTGCCAGCAGCTTAACCCCACCGGGACATCCCTATGGCTACACCTTC	CASSLTPPGHPYGYTF
many	TRBD1	TRBV4-2	TRBJ2-1	TGTGCCAGCAGCCAATCACAGGGGGCTGAGCAGTTCTTC	CASSQSQGAEQFF
medium-sized	-	TRBV20-1	TRBJ2-7	TGCAGTGCTGGGAGAGACAGGCGCGAGCAGTACTTC	CSAGRDRREQYF
few	-	TRBV5-1	TRBJ2-7	TGCGCCAGCAGCTTGTTGGGGCTCGAGCAGTACTTC	CASSLLGLEQYF
few	TRBD2	TRBV6-2/TRBV6-3	TRBJ2-1	TGTGCCAGCAGTTCTCCAGCGGGAGGGCACGATGAGCAGTTCTTC	CASSSPAGGHDEQFF
many	-	TRBV5-1	TRBJ2-3	TGCGCCAGCAGCTTGAGGGGTAGCAGCACAGATACGCAGTATTTT	CASSLRGSSTDTQYF
few	TRBD2	TRBV6-5	TRBJ2-1	TGTGCCAGCAGTTACAGGCCTAGCGGGATGGGATCCTACAATGAGCAGTTCTTC	CASSYRPSGMGSYNEQFF
-	-	TRBV5-1	TRBJ2-2	TGCGCCAGCAGCTTGCTTGCGATATCGGGCATCGGGGAGCTGTTTTTT	CASSLLAISGIGELFF
-	TRBD1	TRBV11-2	TRBJ1-2	TGTGCCAGCAGCCAACAGGGGGCGAACTATGGCTACACCTTC	CASSQQGANYGYTF
many	TRBD2	TRBV10-3	TRBJ2-1	TGTGCCATCAATAGGATCGGACTCGGACTAGGCAATGAGCAGTTCTTC	CAINRIGLGLGNEQFF
-	-	TRBV3-1	TRBJ2-1	TGTGCCAGCAGCCAAGACCCAAGCTCCTACAATGAGCAGTTCTTC	CASSQDPSSYNEQFF
few	-	TRBV6-2/TRBV6-3	TRBJ2-7	TGTGCCAGCAGTTCAGAACAGGGCTACGAGCAGTACTTC	CASSSEQGYEQYF
-	TRBD2	TRBV6-1	TRBJ2-3	TGTGCCAGCAGTGACCAGGCGGGAGGGCCCCCAGATACGCAGTATTTT	CASSDQAGGPPDTQYF
-	TRBD1	TRBV30	TRBJ1-2	TGTGCCTGGAGTAGAGGACAGGGAAACTATGGCTACACCTTC	CAWSRGQGNYGYTF
few	-	TRBV12-3/TRBV12-4	TRBJ2-3	TGTGCCAGCAGCCAGGGGATTAGCACAGATACGCAGTATTTT	CASSQGISTDTQYF
many	TRBD2	TRBV7-6	TRBJ2-1	TGTGCCAGCAGCTTATCCCCTAGCGGGAGTAAGAGGAGCGGGGGTGAGCAGTTCTTC	CASSLSPSGSKRSGGEQFF